Shown below are 30 T cell receptor beta chains from a single sample sequenced in a study of blood T cell repertoires in COVID-19. Here immunoSEQ multiplex PCR was the method, and the copy in TCRdb shows in-frame clones only, minus some. Here the sample spans 85,000 or so clones, 90% to 95% being singletons. Sequencing was carried out using peripheral blood. Receptor source: a human donor with active COVID-19. The donor label of this sample is uncertain.

The rearrangement links TRBV7-9 to TRBJ2-2; no clear D. Germline loops: CDR1 SEHNR, CDR2 FQNEAQ (reference sequence). Deletions cut 4 bases from V and 2 bases from J, with 8 bases between. This CDR3 contains 14 residues. CDR3 in amino acids: CASSSDTNTGELFF. The CDR3 nucleotides read TGTGCCAGCAGCTCCGACACTAACACCGGGGAGCTGTTTTTT.

This rearrangement joins TRBV7-2 to TRBJ2-3; 9 bases fit TRBD1. Germline lookup yields CDR1 SGHTA and CDR2 FQGNSA. This CDR3 region has 16 residues. J lost 2 bases, V lost 3 bases, and 6 bases had no gene match. This CDR3 is CASSFGTGGTTDTQYF. The CDR3 nucleotides are TGTGCCAGCAGCTTCGGAACAGGGGGCACCACAGATACGCAGTATTTT.

This clone was observed once. V and J are TRBV5-6 and TRBJ2-7, with 12 bases aligning to TRBD1. Germline V gives CDR1 SGHDT, CDR2 YYEEEE. The CDR3 has 17 residues. The V and J ends lost 3 bases and 6 bases, in that order; junction bases with no gene match: 13. This chain's CDR3 is CASSWRGTGGNRLEQYF. The CDR3 DNA reads as TGTGCCAGCAGCTGGAGAGGGACAGGGGGCAATCGGCTCGAGCAGTACTTC.

The chain carries TRBV18 and TRBJ1-1; D is undetermined. The V gene's germline CDR1 is KGHSH and CDR2 LQKENI. The germline V and J ends were trimmed by 4 bases and 3 bases, with 9 bases remaining between them. This CDR3 is built from 13 residues. In DNA form, the CDR3 reads TGTGCCAGCTCACTTTTATACTACACTGAAGCTTTCTTT. As protein: CASSLLYYTEAFF.

V gene TRBV11-2 combines with J gene TRBJ2-5, with 8 bases fitting TRBD2. There are 14 residues in the CDR3. V was clipped by 5 bases and J by 5 bases; unmatched bases: 7. Germline V gene sequence: CDR1 SGHAT, CDR2 FQNNGV. This chain's CDR3 is CASSPSGGPETQYF. CDR3 DNA sequence: TGTGCCAGCAGCCCTTCGGGGGGGCCTGAGACCCAGTACTTC.

The chain has TRBV5-1 and TRBJ1-5; perhaps TRBD1 as D (5 bases). The CDR3 has 14 amino acids. Germline CDR1 reads SGHRS; CDR2 reads YFSETQ. V was clipped by 0 bases and J by 6 bases, with 10 bases between them. The CDR3 reads CASSLGPRGQPQHF. The CDR3 nucleotides read TGCGCCAGCAGCTTGGGACCTAGGGGTCAGCCCCAGCATTTT.

This clone appeared a single time. V and J are TRBV7-9 and TRBJ2-1; 9 bases line up with TRBD2. Germline V gene sequence: CDR1 SEHNR, CDR2 FQNEAQ (reference sequence). The CDR3 totals 17 residues. The J segment lost 4 bases and the V segment lost 4 bases, leaving 11 bases of the junction unmatched. The CDR3 reads CASSSPGTAGGYNEQFF. CDR3 DNA: TGTGCCAGCAGCTCCCCAGGGACCGCGGGGGGGTACAATGAGCAGTTCTTC.

V is TRBV5-1 and J is TRBJ1-1; D remains ambiguous. Trimming left V 0 bases short and J 4 bases short, with 4 bases between. Germline lookup yields CDR1 SGHRS and CDR2 YFSETQ. The CDR3 runs to 12 residues. The CDR3 protein is CASSLDRTEAFF. CDR3 nucleotides: TGCGCCAGCAGCTTGGATCGCACTGAAGCTTTCTTT.

This rearrangement joins TRBV2 to TRBJ2-7, with 10 bases matching TRBD2. Germline CDR1 SNHLY, CDR2 FYNNEI. Trimming at V came to 6 bases and at J to 4 bases, leaving 3 bases not matched to a gene. The CDR3 runs to 13 residues. This chain's CDR3 is CASRRTSGYEQYF. For the CDR3, the DNA is TGTGCCAGCAGGAGGACTAGCGGTTACGAGCAGTACTTC.

The chain employs TRBV7-9 and TRBJ1-3; 9 bases are shared with TRBD1. This CDR3 contains 14 residues. The germline V gene encodes CDR1 SEHNR and CDR2 FQNEAQ (reference sequence). Trimming at V came to 10 bases and at J to 5 bases, leaving 9 bases not matched to a gene. DNA of the CDR3: TGTGCCACCGCGCTGGGGACAGGGAGAAACACCATATATTTT. Its protein product is CATALGTGRNTIYF.

The chain uses TRBV5-4 and TRBJ1-2, with TRBD1 matching 7 bases. The V segment lost 4 bases and the J segment 4 bases; nucleotides outside the gene matches: 7. Germline V gives CDR1 SGHNT, CDR2 YYREEE (reference sequence). The CDR3 sequence is 14 residues long. The CDR3, as DNA: TGTGCCAGCAGCGGGGACAGTCACATCTATGGCTACACCTTC. It is translated as CASSGDSHIYGYTF.

The genes are TRBV7-9 and TRBJ1-2, with D unclear. Germline CDR1 is SEHNR and CDR2 is FQNEAQ (reference sequence). V lost 3 bases and J 8 bases, leaving 13 bases between the germline ends. This CDR3 contains 13 residues. The CDR3 is CASSLAGKRGYTF. CDR3 nucleotides: TGTGCCAGCAGCTTGGCGGGTAAGAGAGGCTACACCTTC.

The chain carries TRBV24-1 and TRBJ2-3; 11 bases match TRBD2. V dropped 2 bases and J dropped 6; count of bases not matched to a gene: 6. The germline gives CDR1 KGHDR, CDR2 SFDVKD. The CDR3 extends over 16 amino acids. The CDR3 sequence is CATSDSGLAVRDTQYF. The CDR3 DNA reads TGTGCCACCAGTGATTCGGGACTAGCGGTGAGGGATACGCAGTATTTT.

The J gene is TRBJ2-1, the V gene TRBV19; D possibly corresponds to TRBD2 (5 bases). Germline-derived CDR1 and CDR2 are LNHDA and SQIVND (reference sequence). The CDR3 totals 15 residues. V lost 5 bases and J lost 1, with 12 bases in between. The CDR3 DNA sequence: TGTGCCAGTAGTCTTGACCGGGGTTCCTACAATGAGCAGTTCTTC. It specifies CASSLDRGSYNEQFF.

The chain's CDR3 is CASSHSYEQYF. CDR3 DNA sequence: TGTGCCAGCAGTCACTCCTACGAGCAGTACTTC. The V gene is TRBV7-9, the J gene TRBJ2-7; no firm D call. CDR1 is SEHNR, CDR2 FQNEAQ, per germline (reference sequence). V was clipped by 6 bases and J by 0 bases, with 3 bases between them. This CDR3 region has 11 residues.

The CDR3 loop is CASSEFAGNNQPQHF. The CDR3 DNA reads TGTGCCAGCAGTGAATTTGCAGGGAACAATCAGCCCCAGCATTTT. The chain joins TRBV6-1 to TRBJ1-5; perhaps TRBD1 as D (5 bases). CDR3 size: 15 residues. V lost 2 bases, J lost 3 bases, and 11 bases lay in between. Germline CDR1 reads MNHNS; CDR2 reads SASEGT.

The V call is TRBV7-9, the J call TRBJ2-5, with a tentative D call TRBD2 (6 bases). Germline V gene sequence: CDR1 SEHNR, CDR2 FQNEAQ (reference sequence). The CDR3 contains 13 residues. With 5 bases removed from V and 2 bases from J, the gap between germline ends came to 9 bases. The CDR3 bases are TGTGCCAGCAGCCGGACTAAACAAGAGACCCAGTACTTC. Protein: CASSRTKQETQYF.

This clone was counted a single time. The rearrangement uses TRBV28 and TRBJ1-2; 9 bases fit TRBD1. This CDR3 is 14 amino acids long. J gave up 4 bases and V 5 bases, and 5 bases lay outside the gene matches. Germline assignment: CDR1 MDHEN and CDR2 SYDVKM. The CDR3 reads CASSPQQGAYGYTF. The CDR3, as DNA: TGTGCCAGCAGTCCGCAACAGGGGGCCTATGGCTACACCTTC.

The chain links TRBV2 to TRBJ2-7; 8 bases map to TRBD1. In germline, CDR1 is SNHLY, CDR2 FYNNEI. Germline trimming cut 6 bases from V and 3 bases from J; bases unmatched to any gene: 10. This CDR3 region has 15 residues. CDR3: CASRRADRANYEQYF. CDR3 sequence (DNA): TGTGCCAGCAGGAGGGCGGACAGGGCGAACTACGAGCAGTACTTC. Full variable domain (outside the CDR3, taken from reference TRBV2 and TRBJ2-7): EPEVTQTPSHQVTQMGQEVILRCVPISNHLYFYWYRQILGQKVEFLVSFYNNEISEKSEIFDDQFSVERPDGSNFTLKIRSTKLEDSAMYFCASRRADRANYEQYFGPGTRLTVT.

The count of this clone is one. This sequence joins TRBV4-1 and TRBJ1-1; D not certain. V lost 3 bases and J lost 0, with 20 bases in between. This CDR3 is 18 amino acids long. The germline V gene encodes CDR1 MGHRA and CDR2 YSYEKL. The CDR3 is CASSHWSGYLSLNTEAFF. In DNA, the CDR3 is TGCGCCAGCAGCCATTGGTCAGGATACCTTTCTTTGAACACTGAAGCTTTCTTT.

The table lists this clone with a count of one. The chain carries TRBV18 and TRBJ1-6; 7 bases match TRBD1. Germline assignment: CDR1 KGHSH and CDR2 LQKENI. There are 15 residues in the CDR3. V shed 6 bases, J shed 4 bases, and the junction held 6 bases outside the gene matches. The CDR3 DNA reads as TGTGCCAGCTCGGGACAGCGTACTTATAATTCACCCCTCCACTTT. It yields the protein CASSGQRTYNSPLHF.

This clone occurred a few times. This sequence joins TRBV25-1 and TRBJ1-6, with D possibly TRBD1 on 5 matching bases. V gave up 5 bases and J gave up 7 bases, with 12 bases separating them. CDR3 length: 14 amino acids. Germline V gene lookup returns CDR1 MGHDK and CDR2 SYGVNS. DNA for the CDR3: TGTGCCAGCAGTCAGAGAAGGACAAATTCACCCCTCCACTTT. Translating it yields CASSQRRTNSPLHF.

The chain is built from TRBV27 and TRBJ2-5, with TRBD2 identical over 9 bases. Per germline, CDR1 MNHEY and CDR2 SMNVEV (reference sequence). V was clipped by 3 bases and J by 5 bases; unmatched bases: 10. CDR3 length equals 16 residues. CDR3 amino acids: CASSFKAGGPRETQYF. CDR3 nucleotides: TGTGCCAGCAGTTTTAAGGCGGGGGGGCCCAGGGAGACCCAGTACTTC.

This clone was counted once. The gene calls are TRBV6-2 or TRBV6-3 and TRBJ2-7, with D tentatively TRBD1 (5 bases). The V gene's germline CDR1 is MNHEY and CDR2 SVGEGT. The CDR3 length is 14 residues. V was shortened by 2 bases and J by 3 bases, with 11 bases between the two germline ends. This CDR3 is CASSYRQFGYEQYF. CDR3 coding DNA: TGTGCCAGCAGTTACCGACAGTTCGGCTACGAGCAGTACTTC.

This chain joins TRBV9 and TRBJ1-2; 10 nucleotides match TRBD1. The CDR3 loop spans 16 amino acids. Losses at the gene ends were 2 bases for V and 2 bases for J; bases not matched to a gene: 6. Germline CDR1 reads SGDLS; CDR2 reads YYNGEE. CDR3 coding DNA: TGTGCCAGCAGCGTCTCCCGGGACAGGGGAAACTATGGCTACACCTTC. The encoded protein is CASSVSRDRGNYGYTF.

The chain uses TRBV6-5 and TRBJ1-5; D gene ambiguous. Germline lookup yields CDR1 MNHEY and CDR2 SVGAGI. V was clipped by 6 bases and J by 9 bases, with 12 bases between them. This CDR3 spans 12 amino acids. CDR3 sequence: CASRTRRGPQHF. In nucleotides, the CDR3 is TGTGCCAGCAGAACTCGCCGGGGGCCCCAGCATTTT.

The chain uses TRBV10-1 and TRBJ2-2; D is unclear. The CDR3 length is 13 residues. The germline CDR1 and CDR2 sequences are WNHNN and SYGVQD (reference sequence). V was cut by 5 bases and J by 7 bases, with 11 bases left in between. CDR3 DNA: TGCGCCAGCAGTCGGAGTATTCTCGGGGAGCTGTTTTTT. Translating it yields CASSRSILGELFF.

This chain joins TRBV5-1 and TRBJ2-2; tentative D call: TRBD1 (6 bases). The CDR3 is 16 residues long. Trimming stripped 2 bases from V and 4 bases from J, with 15 bases between. Germline-derived CDR1 and CDR2 are SGHRS and YFSETQ. The CDR3 region has the DNA TGCGCCAGCAGCTTCGGGGCGACAGGACCCACCGGGGAGCTGTTTTTT. Amino acid sequence: CASSFGATGPTGELFF.

The chain carries TRBV25-1 and TRBJ2-7; D call uncertain. The CDR3 sequence is 11 residues long. Trimming took off 3 bases at V and 4 bases at J, with 4 bases between the two ends. The V gene's germline CDR1 is MGHDK and CDR2 SYGVNS. CDR3 coding DNA: TGTGCCAGCAGTGACAGTTACGAGCAGTACTTC. Its protein product is CASSDSYEQYF.

The chain couples TRBV5-1 to TRBJ1-3, with D possibly being TRBD1 (5 bases). Trimming took 0 bases from V and 2 from J, leaving 9 bases between them. CDR3 length: 15 residues. In germline, CDR1 is SGHRS, CDR2 YFSETQ. CDR3 sequence: CASSLVTGAGNTIYF. The CDR3, as DNA: TGCGCCAGCAGCTTGGTGACGGGGGCTGGAAACACCATATATTTT.